This T cell receptor beta chain was recovered during a study of CD8 T cells in Susac syndrome. The wider study: The sequenced Susac syndrome patients included about six who had clinically active disease and 8 or 9 who were in remission.

When the RNA was reverse transcribed, random hexamers were used with an input of roughly 0.45 to 1 ug. Amplification of TCR beta CDR3 spanned 54 Vbeta and 13 Jbeta via immunoSEQ multiplex PCR. MiXCR, run by TCRdb on the immunoSEQ multiplex PCR reads, gives a single entry per CDR3 protein. Of around 190,000 distinct CDR3 sequences listed, 94% were seen once; the top ten hold roughly 0.12%. Sequencing of TCR beta was performed on blood CD8+ T cells and on blood CD4+ T cells. The recently defined diagnostic criteria for definite or probable disease were met by the Susac syndrome patients. Germline loops: CDR1 SQVTM, CDR2 ANQGSEA. V was pared by 4 bases and J by 1 base, with 13 bases between. The CDR3 runs to 14 residues.

The chain is built from TRBV29-1 and TRBJ1-1; D is perhaps TRBD1 (5 bases). The TCR originated in a human donor with Susac syndrome. The specimen was CD4+ T cells from PBMCs. The CDR3 nucleotides read TGCAGCGTTGCAGGACTCAGGGAGAACACTGAAGCTTTCTTT. It codes for CSVAGLRENTEAFF.